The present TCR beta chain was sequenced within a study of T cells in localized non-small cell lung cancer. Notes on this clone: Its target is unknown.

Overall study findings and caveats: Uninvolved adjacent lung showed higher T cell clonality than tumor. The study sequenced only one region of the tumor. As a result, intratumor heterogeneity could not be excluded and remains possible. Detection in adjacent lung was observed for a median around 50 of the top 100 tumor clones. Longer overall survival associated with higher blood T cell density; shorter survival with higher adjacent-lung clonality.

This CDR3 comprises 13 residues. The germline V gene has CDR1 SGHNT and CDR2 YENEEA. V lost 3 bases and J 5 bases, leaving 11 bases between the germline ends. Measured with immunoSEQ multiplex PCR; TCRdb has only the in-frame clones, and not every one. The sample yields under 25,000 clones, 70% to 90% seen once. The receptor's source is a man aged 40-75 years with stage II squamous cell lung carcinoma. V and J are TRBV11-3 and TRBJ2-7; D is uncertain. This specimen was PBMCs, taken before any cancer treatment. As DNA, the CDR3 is TGTGCCAGCAGCTTTTCACGGGTTGACGAGCAGTACTTC. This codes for CASSFSRVDEQYF.